These 20 T cell receptor beta chains originate from one sample sequenced in a study of CD8+CD57+ T cells in acquired aplastic anemia. Genomic DNA constituted the template upon which TCR beta VDJ and CDR3 profiling was performed. TCRdb redid the calling of the reads with MiXCR, one entry per CDR3 protein. The data contain around 220,000 distinct CDR3 sequences, about half of them singletons. Sequenced patients had shown CD8+CD57+ cell expansion by flow cytometry. Sequencing input: sorted CD4+, CD8+, or CD8+CD57+ T cells (not recorded which) from PBMCs. These receptors came from a human donor with aplastic anemia.

The V call is TRBV20-1, the J call TRBJ1-1; D unclear. Per the germline V gene, CDR1 is DFQATT and CDR2 is SNEGSKA (reference sequence). The CDR3 consists of 13 residues. Deletions cut 0 bases from V and 0 bases from J, with 5 bases between. This CDR3 is CSARDPLNTEAFF. In nucleotides, the CDR3 is TGCAGTGCTAGAGATCCGTTGAACACTGAAGCTTTCTTT.

J is TRBJ1-1 and V is TRBV18; D not certain. V was pared by 0 bases and J by 1 base, with 9 bases between. CDR1 and CDR2 from the germline V gene are KGHSH and LQKENI. This CDR3 spans 15 amino acids. As DNA, the CDR3 is TGTGCCAGCTCACCACCGATCCGGCCGAACACTGAAGCTTTCTTT. It is translated as CASSPPIRPNTEAFF. The full variable domain, with the rest looked up from reference TRBV18 and TRBJ1-1, is NAGVMQNPRHLVRRRGQEARLRCSPMKGHSHVYWYRQLPEEGLKFMVYLQKENIIDESGMPKERFSAEFPKEGPSILRIQQVVRGDSAAYFCASSPPIRPNTEAFFGQGTRLTVV.

This chain links TRBV19 with TRBJ1-6; D is undetermined. There are 13 residues in the CDR3. The germline V gene encodes CDR1 LNHDA and CDR2 SQIVND (reference sequence). V was trimmed by 1 base and J by 9 bases, leaving 7 bases between them. As DNA, the CDR3 is TGTGCCAGTAGTATAGGGTTGAGTTCACCCCTCCACTTT. Residues: CASSIGLSSPLHF.

This chain uses TRBV19 with TRBJ2-3, with D possibly called TRBD1 or TRBD2 (5 bases each). Trimming left V 4 bases short and J 4 bases short, with 15 bases between. CDR3 length: 15 amino acids. Germline V gene sequence: CDR1 LNHDA, CDR2 SQIVND (reference sequence). CDR3 sequence: CASSNPTGAADTQYF. As DNA, the CDR3 is TGTGCCAGTAGTAACCCGACCGGGGCAGCAGATACGCAGTATTTT. Full variable domain (outside the CDR3, taken from reference TRBV19 and TRBJ2-3): DGGITQSPKYLFRKEGQNVTLSCEQNLNHDAMYWYRQDPGQGLRLIYYSQIVNDFQKGDIAEGYSVSREKKESFPLTVTSAQKNPTAFYLCASSNPTGAADTQYFGPGTRLTVL.

The CDR3 sequence: CATSRDLGATGPSEQFF. CDR3 coding DNA: TGTGCCACCAGCAGAGATCTGGGGGCTACCGGACCCAGTGAGCAGTTCTTC. V is TRBV15 and J is TRBJ2-1; perhaps TRBD1 as D (6 bases). The germline V gene has CDR1 LNHNV and CDR2 YYDKDF (reference sequence). V was clipped by 0 bases and J by 9 bases, with 21 bases between them. The CDR3 covers 17 residues.

At least ten counts were recorded for this clonotype. This chain uses TRBV10-3 with TRBJ2-1; perhaps TRBD1 as D (5 bases). The CDR3 runs 16 residues. Germline CDR1 ENHRY, CDR2 SYGVKD. V lost 5 bases to trimming and J lost 5 bases, with 19 bases between them. The CDR3 loop is CAISPRVGAWDNEQFF. The CDR3 DNA sequence: TGTGCCATCAGTCCCAGGGTAGGGGCTTGGGACAATGAGCAGTTCTTC.

This chain links TRBV20-1 with TRBJ2-7; D perhaps matches TRBD1 (5 bases). The CDR3 has 13 residues. Trimming took off 3 bases at V and 2 bases at J, with 11 bases between the two ends. In germline, CDR1 is DFQATT, CDR2 SNEGSKA (reference sequence). The CDR3 nucleotides read TGCAGTGCTAGGAAACAGGAGACCTACGAGCAGTACTTC. This sequence encodes CSARKQETYEQYF.

This chain links TRBV7-9 with TRBJ1-2; D uncertain. V was cut by 4 bases and J by 2 bases, with 8 bases left in between. This CDR3 contains 13 residues. Germline CDR1 SEHNR, CDR2 FQNEAQ (reference sequence). CDR3 in amino acids: CASSSLVNYGYTF. In DNA, the CDR3 is TGTGCCAGCAGCTCTTTGGTGAACTATGGCTACACCTTC. Filled out from reference TRBV7-9 and TRBJ1-2, the complete variable domain reads DTGVSQNPRHKITKRGQNVTFRCDPISEHNRLYWYRQTLGQGPEFLTYFQNEAQLEKSRLLSDRFSAERPKGSFSTLEIQRTEQGDSAMYLCASSSLVNYGYTFGSGTRLTVV.

The V gene is TRBV9, the J gene TRBJ2-7; perhaps D is TRBD1 or TRBD2 (6 bases each). Germline CDR1 and CDR2: SGDLS and YYNGEE. Trimming removed 8 bases from V and 3 bases from J, with 15 bases in between. CDR3 size: 13 residues. DNA for the CDR3: TGTGCCAGTCCCGAGGGGGGCAACTACGAGCAGTACGTC. Its translation is CASPEGGNYEQYV.

This sequence joins TRBV20-1 and TRBJ2-5, with 14 bases aligning to TRBD2. This CDR3 comprises 15 residues. V trimming: 5 bases; J trimming: 11 bases; junction bases outside the gene matches: 13. Germline loops: CDR1 DFQATT, CDR2 SNEGSKA (reference sequence). The CDR3 sequence is CSAEMTSGRGDTQYF. The CDR3 nucleotides are TGCAGTGCTGAAATGACTAGCGGGAGGGGGGATACGCAGTACTTC.

The chain recombines TRBV7-9 with TRBJ2-7; D unclear. The CDR3 is 14 residues long. Germline values: CDR1 SEHNR, CDR2 FQNEAQ (reference sequence). V was trimmed by 4 bases and J by 0 bases, leaving 10 bases between them. The CDR3 here is CASSYVGSSYEQYF. The CDR3 DNA reads as TGTGCCAGCAGCTACGTAGGAAGCTCCTACGAGCAGTACTTC. Full variable domain (rest looked up from reference TRBV7-9 and TRBJ2-7): DTGVSQNPRHKITKRGQNVTFRCDPISEHNRLYWYRQTLGQGPEFLTYFQNEAQLEKSRLLSDRFSAERPKGSFSTLEIQRTEQGDSAMYLCASSYVGSSYEQYFGPGTRLTVT.

The chain carries TRBV15 and TRBJ2-4; TRBD1 aligns across 12 bases. V was clipped by 0 bases and J by 3 bases; unmatched bases: 18. The CDR3 has 22 residues. Germline CDR1 reads LNHNV; CDR2 reads YYDKDF (reference sequence). The CDR3 coding sequence is TGTGCCACCAGCAGAGATTTATGGTCAGTCGGGACAGGGGGCGAAAACAAAAACATTCAGTACTTC. It is translated as CATSRDLWSVGTGGENKNIQYF.

The sample holds one count of this clonotype. A much larger clone is a single base away; this may be a read error. The CDR3 DNA reads as TGTGCCAGCAGTTGGGAGGAGGGAAAACAGCCCCAGCATTTT. Translation gives CASSWEEGKQPQHF. The chain carries TRBV12-3 or TRBV12-4 and TRBJ1-5; D unclear. The germline V and J ends were trimmed by 4 bases and 7 bases, with 14 bases remaining between them. The CDR3 spans 14 residues.

A word on this clonotype: Since the CDR3 does not end with the conserved phenylalanine or tryptophan, this likely comes from a read error. Because the CDR3's place on the DNA is in doubt, the DNA is left out and the CDR3 is given as listed by TCRdb. The chain is built from TRBV9 and TRBJ1-6. From germline, CDR1 is SGDLS and CDR2 YYNGEE. The CDR3 is 9 residues long, ends included. This chain's CDR3 is CASSPSGLA.

This clonotype occurred many times. V usage is TRBV20-1 and J usage is TRBJ2-7; 7 bases map to TRBD2. The CDR3 runs to 14 residues. With V trimmed by 1 base and J by 0 bases, 3 bases remained unmatched. CDR1 and CDR2 (germline): DFQATT, SNEGSKA (reference sequence). The CDR3 nucleotides are TGCAGTGCTAGAGCCAGCGGGGACTCCTACGAGCAGTACTTC. Encoded protein: CSARASGDSYEQYF.

This clonotype was seen only a few times. This sequence joins TRBV24-1 and TRBJ1-1; tentative D call: TRBD1 (5 bases). Germline V gene sequence: CDR1 KGHDR, CDR2 SFDVKD. The CDR3 is 12 amino acids. Trimming removed 7 bases at V and 7 bases at J, with 12 bases between. The CDR3 DNA is TGTGCCACCAGGTCAATAAGGGGTGAAGCTTTCTTT. Translating it yields CATRSIRGEAFF.

This clonotype was found many times. The CDR3 reads CSATSGGAAGELFF. The CDR3 bases are TGCAGTGCGACTAGCGGGGGGGCCGCCGGGGAGCTGTTTTTT. The V call is TRBV20-1, the J call TRBJ2-2; 14 positions agree with TRBD2. Per germline, CDR1 DFQATT and CDR2 SNEGSKA (reference sequence). V was pared by 6 bases and J by 6 bases, with 3 bases of the junction left unmatched. This CDR3 is 14 amino acids long.

This chain links TRBV6-5 with TRBJ1-5; D not certain. V lost 2 bases and J lost 5, with 7 bases in between. This CDR3 comprises 13 residues. CDR1 is MNHEY, CDR2 SVGAGI, per germline. CDR3 sequence: CASSYRVDQPQHF. The CDR3, as DNA: TGTGCCAGCAGTTACAGGGTGGATCAGCCCCAGCATTTT.

By sample share, this clonotype is medium-sized (0.01 to 0.1%). The chain recombines TRBV25-1 with TRBJ1-2, with D maybe TRBD1 (5 bases). Trimming took 5 bases from V and 8 from J, leaving 24 bases between them. The germline V gene has CDR1 MGHDK and CDR2 SYGVNS. The length of the CDR3 is 16 residues. CDR3 DNA sequence: TGTGCCAGCAGTACCCTCAGGAAGGGGCCAAGCGGGGGCTACACCTTC. It is translated as CASSTLRKGPSGGYTF.

The chain is built from TRBV3-1 and TRBJ1-3, with D possibly TRBD1 on 5 matching bases. V lost 3 bases to trimming and J lost 3 bases, with 12 bases between them. The CDR3 totals 15 residues. Germline V gene data show CDR1 as LGHDT and CDR2 as YNNKEL (reference sequence). CDR3 sequence reads: CASSQNGRVGNTIYF. The CDR3 DNA reads as TGTGCCAGCAGCCAGAATGGCAGGGTTGGAAACACCATATATTTT.